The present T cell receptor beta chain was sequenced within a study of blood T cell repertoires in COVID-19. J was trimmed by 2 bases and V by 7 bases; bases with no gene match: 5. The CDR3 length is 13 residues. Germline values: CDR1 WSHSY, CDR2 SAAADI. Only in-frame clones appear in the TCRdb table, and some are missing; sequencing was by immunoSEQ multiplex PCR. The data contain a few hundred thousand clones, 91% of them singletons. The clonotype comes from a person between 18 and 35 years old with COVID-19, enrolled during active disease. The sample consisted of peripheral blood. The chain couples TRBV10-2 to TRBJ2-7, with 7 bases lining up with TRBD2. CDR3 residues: CASIGGVAYEQYF. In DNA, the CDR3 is TGCGCCAGCATTGGGGGGGTCGCCTACGAGCAGTACTTC.